This T cell receptor beta chain originates from a study of T cell changes during pregnancy in multiple sclerosis. Germline values: CDR1 SGHRS, CDR2 YFSETQ. The CDR3 consists of 15 residues. The J segment lost 3 bases and the V segment lost 1 base, leaving 5 bases of the junction unmatched. Method: immunoSEQ multiplex PCR; TCRdb's copy keeps in-frame clones and lacks some. The sample includes some 40,000 clones, around 93% of them seen just once. The chain has TRBV5-1 and TRBJ2-3, with 7 bases identical to TRBD2. The specimen was CD4+ T cells from peripheral blood mononuclear cells, collected in the third trimester of pregnancy. The sequence came from a female donor in good health, enrolled as a control in a pregnancy study. CDR3 loop: CASSLSPGGTDTQYF. In nucleotides, the CDR3 is TGCGCCAGCAGCTTGTCCCCGGGGGGAACAGATACGCAGTATTTT. The full variable domain, in which reference TRBV5-1 and TRBJ2-3 provide the parts outside the CDR3, is KAGVTQTPRYLIKTRGQQVTLSCSPISGHRSVSWYQQTPGQGLQFLFEYFSETQRNKGNFPGRFSGRQFSNSRSEMNVSTLELGDSALYLCASSLSPGGTDTQYFGPGTRLTVL.